This is a list of T cell receptor beta chains from one sample in a study of T-cell memory formation after mild COVID-19. TCRdb analysed the 5' RACE reads with MiXCR anew, one entry per CDR3 protein. The table includes roughly 200,000 distinct CDR3 sequences, roughly 16% detected once. The material sequenced was PBMCs or a T cell subset sorted from them (not recorded which). The receptor source for this set is an adult woman who had mild COVID-19 (a few samples of this study predate the infection). Cell type and time point are not known. The CDR3 runs from the conserved cysteine through the conserved F or W. Size values are once, few and many counts, or a class for expanded clones, and some rows have none.

TRBV7-9,TRBJ2-7,few,CASSGKEGEQYF
TRBV5-4,TRBJ1-2,NA,CASSHPGHSSYTF
TRBV7-2,TRBJ2-1,NA,CASSSLASGQFF
TRBV24-1,TRBJ2-1,NA,CATSDYPSGSSYNEQFF
TRBV30,TRBJ1-1,few,CAWSFETEAFF
TRBV29-1,TRBJ2-3,NA,CSGWRAPDTQYF
TRBV10-3,TRBJ1-1,NA,CATRVGTVESTEAFF
TRBV24-1,TRBJ2-3,many,CATSASTVTDTQYF
TRBV5-4,TRBJ2-7,NA,CASSLNRGSYEQYF
TRBV20-1,TRBJ1-1,few,CSAPRQGNLNTEAFF
TRBV12-3/TRBV12-4,TRBJ2-2,NA,CASSSEMAASGSLSLFF
TRBV25-1,TRBJ1-1,few,CASSVRVATSNTEAFF
TRBV24-1,TRBJ1-3,NA,CATSDGTNSGNTIYF
TRBV20-1,TRBJ2-1,few,CSARARLAGYNEQFF
TRBV6-2/TRBV6-3,TRBJ2-3,NA,CASSYSLDDSTDTQYF
TRBV24-1,TRBJ2-2,NA,CATSESGVRPGELFF
TRBV7-8,TRBJ1-1,NA,CASSLVRDRGNAEAFF
TRBV5-1,TRBJ2-5,few,CASSLAQRQETQYF
TRBV12-3/TRBV12-4,TRBJ1-4,NA,CASSGGMGNEKLFF
TRBV7-2,TRBJ1-6,NA,CASSLHSQLNSPLHF
TRBV20-1,TRBJ2-1,few,CSAGGSSEGYNEQFF
TRBV5-1,TRBJ2-2,few,CASSLGTSGSPGELFF
TRBV3-1,TRBJ1-1,NA,CASGVGFEAFF
TRBV20-1,TRBJ2-1,many,CSAAQPGQGRNEQFF
TRBV2,TRBJ2-3,few,CASSGPERTNTDTQYF
TRBV11-3,TRBJ2-1,NA,CASSLVVLAGPRVNEQFF
TRBV5-1,TRBJ2-3,few,CASSPTGTSGPYTDTQYF
TRBV4-3,TRBJ2-3,few,CASSQGPGGTSTDTQYF
TRBV7-2,TRBJ2-5,few,CASSLAGGYLQETQYF
TRBV6-1,TRBJ2-1,NA,CASSDPASGGPDEFF
TRBV5-4,TRBJ2-5,NA,CASTHMYRGRGETQYF
TRBV20-1,TRBJ1-1,few,CSATRTGGLTEAFF
TRBV9,TRBJ1-2,NA,CASSYGTGGGYTF
TRBV6-2/TRBV6-3,TRBJ1-1,NA,CASGTGITEAFF
TRBV7-2,TRBJ2-3,once,CASSLVGRGRSDTQYF
TRBV12-3/TRBV12-4,TRBJ1-1,NA,CASSLSGVMNTEAFF
TRBV18,TRBJ2-1,few,CASSPPNSRDNEQFF